What follows are 30 T cell receptor beta chains derived from one specimen sequenced in a study of molecular identifiers for immune sequencing clone quantification. MiXCR, applied by TCRdb to the PCR reads, yields one record per CDR3 protein. Here the sample spans around 82,000 distinct CDR3 sequences, around 17% being singletons. The sequencing input was naive CD8+ T cells from blood, with Jurkat cell RNA spiked in. The subset denotes: FACS-sorted CD8+CD4-CCR7+CD45RA+ naive T cells. The receptors come from a human donor in good health. Some libraries in this study had Jurkat cell RNA spiked in.

This clonotype came up many times. The rearrangement joins TRBV5-1 to TRBJ2-1; TRBD1 matches at 11 bases. V shed 0 bases, J shed 9 bases, and the junction held 5 bases outside the gene matches. CDR3 length: 15 amino acids. Germline V lookup: CDR1 SGHRS, CDR2 YFSETQ. In DNA, the CDR3 is TGCGCCAGCAGCTTGGTTGGACAGGGGGCAGGTGAGCAGTTCTTC. This encodes CASSLVGQGAGEQFF.

This chain uses TRBV6-1 with TRBJ2-1; no reliable D call. Trimming took off 2 bases at V and 0 bases at J, with 11 bases between the two ends. The CDR3 has 16 amino acids. Germline loops: CDR1 MNHNS, CDR2 SASEGT. The CDR3 DNA is TGTGCCAGCAGTGAATCGTGGTTTAACTCCTACAATGAGCAGTTCTTC. Translation gives CASSESWFNSYNEQFF.

This clonotype was recorded many times. The CDR3 sequence: CATTSSGAGGELFF. CDR3 nucleotide sequence: TGTGCCACCACTAGTTCGGGGGCTGGCGGGGAGCTGTTTTTT. The V call is TRBV24-1, the J call TRBJ2-2; D possibly uses TRBD1 or TRBD2 (6 bases each). V lost 8 bases, J lost 7 bases, and 16 bases lay in between. Germline CDR1 and CDR2: KGHDR and SFDVKD. There are 14 residues in the CDR3.

This clonotype was observed many times. The V gene is TRBV27, the J gene TRBJ2-7, with 16 nucleotides matching TRBD2. CDR1 MNHEY and CDR2 SMNVEV come from the germline V gene (reference sequence). After removal of 5 bases from V and 6 bases from J, the junction contained 4 bases not matched to a gene. This CDR3 comprises 15 residues. The CDR3 DNA follows: TGTGCCAGCAGTGGGGGACTAGCGGGAGGGTTCGAGCAGTACTTC. The encoded protein is CASSGGLAGGFEQYF.

The table lists this clonotype with many counts. The CDR3: CASRQWTGGYEQYF. The CDR3 DNA is TGTGCCAGCAGACAGTGGACAGGGGGCTACGAGCAGTACTTC. V usage is TRBV27 and J usage is TRBJ2-7; 10 nucleotides line up with TRBD1. The CDR3 totals 14 residues. Looked up from germline, CDR1 is MNHEY and CDR2 is SMNVEV (reference sequence). Trimming took 6 bases from V and 3 from J; bases not matched to a gene: 5.

Many counts were recorded for this clonotype. The limits of the CDR3 on the DNA are not certain, so only TCRdb's listed CDR3 is given. The chain combines TRBV4-1 with TRBJ1-5; the tabulated D call, TRBD1, remains unverified against the DNA. Termini included, the CDR3 measures 15 amino acids. In germline, CDR1 is MGHRA, CDR2 YSYEKL. The CDR3: CASSPFGAGNQPQHF.

Turning to this clonotype: This may come from a read error, since a much larger clone is one base off. The V call is TRBV25-1, the J call TRBJ1-2, with D uncertain. V lost 4 bases, J lost 4 bases, and 10 bases lay in between. The CDR3 consists of 13 residues. Germline CDR1 and CDR2: MGHDK and SYGVNS. The CDR3 here is CASSGSPRYGYTF. The DNA of the CDR3 is TGTGCCAGCAGTGGCAGTCCTCGCTATGGCTACACCTTC.

This clonotype was found many times. This chain links TRBV4-1 with TRBJ1-6, with a tentative D call TRBD1 (5 bases). The length of the CDR3 is 16 residues. The germline V gene encodes CDR1 MGHRA and CDR2 YSYEKL. The V and J ends lost 2 bases and 3 bases respectively, with 11 bases between them. Here the CDR3 DNA reads TGCGCCAGCAGCCAACCCGGGGCAGTCTATAATTCACCCCTCCACTTT. Encoded protein: CASSQPGAVYNSPLHF.

In its sample, this clonotype was seen many times. The gene calls are TRBV2 and TRBJ2-4; 11 nucleotides align to TRBD2. CDR1 and CDR2 (germline): SNHLY, FYNNEI. This CDR3 comprises 14 residues. Losses at the gene ends were 2 bases for V and 13 bases for J; bases not matched to a gene: 7. CDR3 coding DNA: TGTGCCAGCAGTGAACTAGCGGGAGGAAGAGAGCAGTACTTC. Encoded protein: CASSELAGGREQYF.

Remarks on this clonotype: A much larger clone sits a single nucleotide away, making a read error possible. A read error is likely, as this CDR3 ends without the conserved phenylalanine or tryptophan. The chain combines TRBV6-2 or TRBV6-3 with TRBJ1-5; the D gene is possibly TRBD1 (5 bases). The CDR3 is 13 amino acids. V was cut by 8 bases and J by 6 bases, with 14 bases left in between. CDR1 and CDR2 from the germline V gene are MNHEY and SVGEGT. In DNA form, the CDR3 reads TGTGCCAGCGGATCGGGGGGGGTTCAGCCCCAGCATCTT. It codes for CASGSGGVQPQHL.

There are a few counts of this clonotype. A read error may account for a junction end that differs from germline. The chain employs TRBV6-5 and TRBJ1-2; 7 nucleotides align to TRBD1. The CDR3 contains 16 residues. Per the germline V gene, CDR1 is MNHEY and CDR2 is SVGAGI. CDR3 in DNA: TGTGCCAGCGGTTACCCTGAGGACAGGTTGATCTATGACTACACCTTC. Its translation: CASGYPEDRLIYDYTF.

Ten or more counts support this clonotype. The chain recombines TRBV29-1 with TRBJ1-1, with TRBD1 as a possible D gene (6 bases). The CDR3 has 15 amino acids. The V end lost 5 bases, the J end lost 2 bases, and 18 bases lay between the germline ends. From germline, CDR1 is SQVTM and CDR2 ANQGSEA. Here the CDR3 reads CSVRGDETGNTEAFF. For the CDR3, the DNA is TGCAGCGTTAGGGGGGATGAGACAGGTAACACTGAAGCTTTCTTT.

This sequence joins TRBV13 and TRBJ2-2, with D possibly being TRBD1 or TRBD2 (6 bases each). The V end lost 6 bases, the J end lost 2 bases, and 16 bases lay between the germline ends. Germline CDR1 reads PRHDT; CDR2 reads FYEKMQ (reference sequence). This CDR3 is built from 16 residues. CDR3 loop: CASRHLEGGNTGELFF. CDR3 nucleotide sequence: TGTGCCAGCAGACACCTTGAGGGGGGAAACACCGGGGAGCTGTTTTTT.

This clonotype was observed at least ten times. The genes are TRBV28 and TRBJ2-7, with 11 bases that match TRBD2. CDR1 and CDR2 (germline): MDHEN, SYDVKM. V lost 2 bases to trimming and J lost 2 bases; unmatched junction nucleotides: 11. This CDR3 has 18 amino acids. CDR3 residues: CASSLEPTSGSGPYEQYF. As DNA, the CDR3 is TGTGCCAGCAGTTTAGAACCCACTAGCGGGAGTGGGCCCTACGAGCAGTACTTC.

This clonotype has ten or more counts. The chain links TRBV11-3 to TRBJ2-7, with D tentatively TRBD2 (5 bases). From germline, CDR1 is SGHNT and CDR2 YENEEA. CDR3 size: 13 residues. Trimming took 1 base from V and 7 from J, leaving 11 bases between them. The CDR3 region is CASSLAGSGEQYF. The CDR3 region has the DNA TGTGCCAGCAGCTTAGCCGGATCGGGGGAGCAGTACTTC.

This clonotype was observed at least ten times. The V and J genes are TRBV11-1 and TRBJ2-5, with D hard to call. The CDR3 spans 15 residues. Germline values: CDR1 SGHAT, CDR2 FQDESV (reference sequence). Trimming left V 1 base short and J 1 base short, with 10 bases between. The CDR3 DNA follows: TGTGCCAGCAGCTTAGTACCCGGACCCCAAGAGACCCAGTACTTC. Its translation: CASSLVPGPQETQYF.

This clonotype was observed at least ten times. The chain couples TRBV4-1 to TRBJ2-3; a possible D gene is TRBD2 (5 bases). Germline V gives CDR1 MGHRA, CDR2 YSYEKL. The CDR3 runs 15 residues. V was shortened by 0 bases and J by 2 bases, with 9 bases between the two germline ends. CDR3 region: CASSQDPADTDTQYF. The CDR3, as DNA: TGCGCCAGCAGCCAAGATCCAGCGGACACAGATACGCAGTATTTT.

This clonotype has ten or more counts. The chain uses TRBV7-9 and TRBJ2-6, with a possible D match to TRBD1 (5 bases). The germline V and J ends were trimmed by 4 bases and 5 bases, with 15 bases remaining between them. The CDR3 extends over 16 amino acids. In germline, CDR1 is SEHNR, CDR2 FQNEAQ (reference sequence). Written as DNA, the CDR3 is TGTGCCAGCAGCTCCGAGCAGGGTGCTCGGGCCAACGTCCTGACTTTC. Protein sequence: CASSSEQGARANVLTF.

The table lists this clonotype with many counts. For the CDR3, the DNA is TGTGCCAGCATGGGGATGATGGACTACGAGCAGTACTTC. This gives the protein CASMGMMDYEQYF. The chain is built from TRBV27 and TRBJ2-7; D is undetermined. The CDR3 runs to 13 residues. CDR1 is MNHEY, CDR2 SMNVEV, per germline (reference sequence). V was clipped by 7 bases and J by 3 bases, with 13 bases between them.

This clonotype was seen many times. V gene TRBV12-3 or TRBV12-4 combines with J gene TRBJ2-1, with 9 bases that match TRBD1. V was clipped by 7 bases and J by 8 bases; unmatched bases: 6. This CDR3 spans 13 amino acids. The CDR3 nucleotides are TGTGCCAGCACCTGGACAGGGGAGGATGAGCAGTTCTTC. Its translation: CASTWTGEDEQFF.

Concerning this clonotype itself: Since a much larger clone is just one base distant, this may be a read error. V is TRBV27 and J is TRBJ2-1, with TRBD2 matching over 12 bases. Germline V lookup: CDR1 MNHEY, CDR2 SMNVEV (reference sequence). This CDR3 has 16 amino acids. The CDR3 reads CASGFYLAGGPSEQFF. The CDR3 DNA is TGTGCCAGCGGTTTTTACCTAGCGGGGGGGCCTAGTGAGCAGTTCTTC.

This clonotype was counted ten times or more. V usage is TRBV4-3 and J usage is TRBJ2-3; TRBD1 agrees at 9 bases. The V gene end was trimmed by 4 bases and the J gene end by 0 bases; junction bases not matched to a gene: 2. Per the germline V gene, CDR1 is LGHNA and CDR2 is YSLEER. The length of the CDR3 is 15 residues. The CDR3 sequence: CASSPGTGSTDTQYF. The CDR3 region has the DNA TGCGCCAGCAGCCCAGGGACAGGGAGCACAGATACGCAGTATTTT.

This clonotype was seen many times. V and J are TRBV3-1 and TRBJ2-3; no firm D call. Germline V lookup: CDR1 LGHDT, CDR2 YNNKEL (reference sequence). V lost 0 bases and J 4 bases, leaving 14 bases between the germline ends. This CDR3 is 16 amino acids long. The CDR3 DNA sequence: TGTGCCAGCAGCCAAGAAGTAGGGCTAGTGGCAGATACGCAGTATTTT. It codes for CASSQEVGLVADTQYF.

This clonotype was seen at least ten times. CDR3 sequence (DNA): TGTGCCAGCAGTCGCTCCTACAATGAGCAGTTCTTC. Its protein product is CASSRSYNEQFF. The chain combines TRBV14 with TRBJ2-1; D remains ambiguous. Germline CDR1 reads SGHDN; CDR2 reads FVKESK. The CDR3 has 12 amino acids. V was pared by 6 bases and J by 0 bases, with 3 bases between.

This clonotype has ten or more counts. This chain joins TRBV7-9 and TRBJ2-2, with 7 bases aligning to TRBD1. The length of the CDR3 is 15 residues. Germline lookup yields CDR1 SEHNR and CDR2 FQNEAQ (reference sequence). Trimming at V came to 5 bases and at J to 4 bases, leaving 7 bases not matched to a gene. CDR3 residues: CASSPTTGSTGELFF. DNA of the CDR3: TGTGCCAGCAGCCCAACGACAGGGTCCACCGGGGAGCTGTTTTTT.

This clonotype occurred a few times. An end of the junction differs from the germline gene, which may be a read error. J is TRBJ2-3 and V is TRBV20-1, with a possible D match to TRBD2 (5 bases). Germline V gene data show CDR1 as DFQATT and CDR2 as SNEGSKA (reference sequence). This CDR3 has 17 amino acids. The CDR3 loop reads CGARETWGSAVADTQYF. DNA of the CDR3: TGCGGTGCTAGAGAAACCTGGGGTAGCGCTGTCGCAGATACGCAGTATTTT.

This clonotype occurred many times. J is TRBJ2-5 and V is TRBV25-1; perhaps TRBD1 as D (6 bases). Looked up from germline, CDR1 is MGHDK and CDR2 is SYGVNS. The CDR3 runs to 15 residues. The V end lost 6 bases, the J end lost 2 bases, and 16 bases lay between the germline ends. CDR3 sequence reads: CASSAMDSPQETQYF. The CDR3 nucleotides are TGTGCCAGCAGCGCTATGGACAGCCCACAAGAGACCCAGTACTTC.

This clonotype was seen many times. This chain joins TRBV28 and TRBJ1-2; 11 bases line up with TRBD1. The germline gives CDR1 MDHEN, CDR2 SYDVKM. J lost 3 bases, V lost 3 bases, and 9 bases had no gene match. CDR3 length: 17 amino acids. DNA of the CDR3: TGTGCCAGCAGTTTTAATGGACGGGGACAGGGGGACTATGGCTACACCTTC. It codes for CASSFNGRGQGDYGYTF.

This clonotype was seen ten or more times. The chain joins TRBV9 to TRBJ2-2, with D possibly being TRBD2 (6 bases). CDR3 size: 16 residues. Trimming pared 0 bases from V and 5 bases from J, leaving 14 bases between. Germline V gene data show CDR1 as SGDLS and CDR2 as YYNGEE. The CDR3 region is CASSVDGLASTGELFF. The DNA of the CDR3 is TGTGCCAGCAGCGTAGATGGGCTAGCGTCGACCGGGGAGCTGTTTTTT.

This clonotype has a count of ten or more. This chain connects TRBV12-3 or TRBV12-4 to TRBJ1-1; no reliable D call. The CDR3 totals 14 residues. Trimming cost V 5 bases and J 1 base, with 11 bases left between them. The CDR3 sequence is CASSPPRGNTEAFF. For the CDR3, the DNA is TGTGCCAGCAGTCCCCCCCGGGGGAACACTGAAGCTTTCTTT.